The T cell receptor beta chain under discussion was sequenced for a study of blood T cells in healthy people across ages. V shed 3 bases and J 2 bases; nucleotides not matched to a gene: 9. This CDR3 has 16 amino acids. Germline CDR1 reads WSHSY; CDR2 reads SAAADI. The draw of peripheral blood yielded 8.5 to 10 milliliters from each donor. Per sample, at least 6 micrograms of total RNA were extracted. A second PCR of about 7 to 12 cycles used a sample-barcoded 5' primer and a J-beta primer mix. Via MiXCR, TCRdb re-called the 5' RACE reads, giving one row per CDR3 protein. Of about 780,000 distinct CDR3 sequences listed, about 46% were seen once; the top ten hold 18%.

The sequence was collected from a man older than 75 in good health. The gene calls are TRBV10-2 and TRBJ2-7; 8 nucleotides align to TRBD2. Sequences were obtained from blood. CDR3 loop: CASSDPGTRDPYEQYF. The CDR3 nucleotides are TGCGCCAGCAGTGACCCAGGGACTAGGGATCCCTACGAGCAGTACTTC.